A selection of T cell receptor beta chains follows, all from one sample in a study of cytomegalovirus exposure and HLA in healthy donors. TCRdb's copy holds only in-frame clones and misses some; the assay was immunoSEQ multiplex PCR. The sample shows roughly 110,000 clones, around 78% of them seen only once. The sample consisted of PBMCs. The receptors originated from a man aged 25 to 40 in good health and CMV-seronegative. CDR3s leave out the opening cysteine and the closing phenylalanine or tryptophan. Some rows have no size entry. The others give once, few or many, or a class for an expanded clone.

v_call: TRBV2
clone_size: few
cdr3_aa: ASLYNSGNTIY

v_call: TRBV2
clone_size: NA
cdr3_aa: ASSGGSRGETQY

v_call: TRBV5-6
clone_size: NA
cdr3_aa: ASSADRAQETQY

v_call: TRBV28
clone_size: once
cdr3_aa: ASSSQSSGSTDTQY

v_call: TRBV11-3
clone_size: NA
cdr3_aa: ASSSRGYEQY

v_call: TRBV30
clone_size: NA
cdr3_aa: AWRRQGLTPLH

v_call: TRBV6-1
clone_size: NA
cdr3_aa: ASSFGLATNEQF

v_call: TRBV7-3
clone_size: few
cdr3_aa: ASSLTGGSNTGELF

v_call: TRBV28
clone_size: NA
cdr3_aa: ASGLGGGETQY

v_call: TRBV7-2
clone_size: NA
cdr3_aa: ASSLGRGSDTEAF

v_call: TRBV19
clone_size: NA
cdr3_aa: ASSRQGYSNYGYT

v_call: TRBV9
clone_size: NA
cdr3_aa: ASSAEGLAGGQDTQY

v_call: TRBV6-1
clone_size: few
cdr3_aa: ASSTTGYSGNTIY

v_call: TRBV7-9
clone_size: NA
cdr3_aa: ASSSGQGDLSNQPQH

v_call: TRBV5-8
clone_size: NA
cdr3_aa: ASSLRDREWGTQY

v_call: TRBV4-1
clone_size: few
cdr3_aa: ASSPGQGAAYEQY

v_call: TRBV2
clone_size: NA
cdr3_aa: ASWVGENTGELF

v_call: TRBV2
clone_size: few
cdr3_aa: ASRGDRGLGYT

v_call: TRBV19
clone_size: NA
cdr3_aa: ASRRGGNEQF

v_call: TRBV6-5
clone_size: NA
cdr3_aa: ASRQGQGVETQY

v_call: TRBV7-8
clone_size: once
cdr3_aa: ASSFRTSGMSYNEQF

v_call: TRBV29-1
clone_size: NA
cdr3_aa: SDRTSGDPDTQY

v_call: TRBV5-6
clone_size: NA
cdr3_aa: ASSLEDSPNGYT

v_call: TRBV6-1
clone_size: NA
cdr3_aa: ASREGQASYEQY

v_call: TRBV6-5
clone_size: NA
cdr3_aa: ASSGTANTEAF

v_call: TRBV28
clone_size: once
cdr3_aa: ASSLEDGNTIY

v_call: TRBV29-1
clone_size: NA
cdr3_aa: SVAGNYGYT

v_call: TRBV28
clone_size: NA
cdr3_aa: ASSLNLPLRYEQY

v_call: TRBV7-9
clone_size: NA
cdr3_aa: ASSLGGDTDTQY

v_call: TRBV12-5
clone_size: NA
cdr3_aa: ASGLVRGITNYGYT

v_call: TRBV18
clone_size: NA
cdr3_aa: ASSPLSGTGSPQY

v_call: TRBV5-1
clone_size: once
cdr3_aa: ASSPLWTVHEQY

v_call: TRBV5-6
clone_size: NA
cdr3_aa: ASSRNSGSSYNEQF